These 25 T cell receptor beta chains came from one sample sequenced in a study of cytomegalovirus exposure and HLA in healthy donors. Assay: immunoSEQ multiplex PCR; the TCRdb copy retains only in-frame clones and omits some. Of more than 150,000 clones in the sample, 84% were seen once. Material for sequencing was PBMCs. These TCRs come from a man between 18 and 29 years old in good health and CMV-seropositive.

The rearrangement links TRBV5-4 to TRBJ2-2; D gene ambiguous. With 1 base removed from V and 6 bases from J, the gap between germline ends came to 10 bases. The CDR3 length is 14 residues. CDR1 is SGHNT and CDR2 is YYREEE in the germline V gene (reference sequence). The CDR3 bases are TGTGCCAGCAGCTTGCTTCTAGACGCCGGGGAGCTGTTTTTT. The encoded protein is CASSLLLDAGELFF.

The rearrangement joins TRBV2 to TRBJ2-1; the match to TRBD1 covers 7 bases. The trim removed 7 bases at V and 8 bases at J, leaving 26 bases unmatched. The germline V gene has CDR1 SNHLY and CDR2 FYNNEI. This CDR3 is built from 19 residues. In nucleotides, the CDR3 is TGTGCCAGCACCCTACGGACAGGCTTTACCGGGACCCTAGGTGATGAGCAGTTCTTC. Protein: CASTLRTGFTGTLGDEQFF.

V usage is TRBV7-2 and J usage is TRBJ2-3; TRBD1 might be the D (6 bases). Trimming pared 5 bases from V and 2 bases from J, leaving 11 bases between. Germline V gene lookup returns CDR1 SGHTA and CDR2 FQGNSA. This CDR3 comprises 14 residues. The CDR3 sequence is CASSLDSFTDTQYF. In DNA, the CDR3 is TGTGCCAGCAGCCTGGACAGTTTCACAGATACGCAGTATTTT.

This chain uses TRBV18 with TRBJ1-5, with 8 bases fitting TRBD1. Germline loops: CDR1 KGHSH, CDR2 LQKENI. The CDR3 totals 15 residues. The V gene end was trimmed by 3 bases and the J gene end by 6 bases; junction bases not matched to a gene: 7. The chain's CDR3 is CASSPVDRGGQPQHF. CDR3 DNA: TGTGCCAGCTCACCGGTAGACAGGGGCGGTCAGCCCCAGCATTTT. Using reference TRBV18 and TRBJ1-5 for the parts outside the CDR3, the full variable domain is NAGVMQNPRHLVRRRGQEARLRCSPMKGHSHVYWYRQLPEEGLKFMVYLQKENIIDESGMPKERFSAEFPKEGPSILRIQQVVRGDSAAYFCASSPVDRGGQPQHFGDGTRLSIL.

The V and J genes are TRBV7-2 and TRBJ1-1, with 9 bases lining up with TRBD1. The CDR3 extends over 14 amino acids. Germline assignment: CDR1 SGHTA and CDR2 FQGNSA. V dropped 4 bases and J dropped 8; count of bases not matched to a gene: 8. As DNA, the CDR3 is TGTGCCAGCAGCTCGGACAGGGGCGCAGTCGAAGCTTTCTTT. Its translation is CASSSDRGAVEAFF.

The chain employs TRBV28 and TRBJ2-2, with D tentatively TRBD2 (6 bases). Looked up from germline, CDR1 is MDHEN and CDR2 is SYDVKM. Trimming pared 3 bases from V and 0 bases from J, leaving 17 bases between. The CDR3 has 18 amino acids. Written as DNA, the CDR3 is TGTGCCAGCAGTTTCGGGTTAGGAGGGCGAACGAACACCGGGGAGCTGTTTTTT. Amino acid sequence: CASSFGLGGRTNTGELFF.

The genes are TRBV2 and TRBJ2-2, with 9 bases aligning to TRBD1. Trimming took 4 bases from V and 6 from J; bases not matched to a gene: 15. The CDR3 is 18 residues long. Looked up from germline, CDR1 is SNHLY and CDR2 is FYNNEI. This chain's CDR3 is CASSVNSGTGFFAGELFF. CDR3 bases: TGTGCCAGCAGTGTGAACTCCGGGACAGGGTTTTTCGCCGGGGAGCTGTTTTTT.

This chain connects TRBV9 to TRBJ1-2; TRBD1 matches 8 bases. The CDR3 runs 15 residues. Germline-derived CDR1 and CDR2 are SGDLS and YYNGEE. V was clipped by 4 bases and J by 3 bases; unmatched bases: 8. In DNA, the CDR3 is TGTGCCAGCAGCCTATCGGACAGGGAAGACTATGGCTACACCTTC. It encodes CASSLSDREDYGYTF.

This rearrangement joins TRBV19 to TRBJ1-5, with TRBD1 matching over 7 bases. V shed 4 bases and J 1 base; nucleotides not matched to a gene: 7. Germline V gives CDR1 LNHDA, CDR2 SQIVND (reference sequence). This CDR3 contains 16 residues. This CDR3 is CASSTQGVGSNQPQHF. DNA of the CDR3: TGTGCCAGTAGTACGCAGGGGGTAGGGAGCAATCAGCCCCAGCATTTT.

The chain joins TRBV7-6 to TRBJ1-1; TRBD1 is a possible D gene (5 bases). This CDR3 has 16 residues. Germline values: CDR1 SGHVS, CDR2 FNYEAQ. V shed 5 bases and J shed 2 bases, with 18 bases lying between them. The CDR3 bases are TGTGCCAGCAGCCCCGCAGGGCGGGGTAATAACACTGAAGCTTTCTTT. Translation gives CASSPAGRGNNTEAFF.

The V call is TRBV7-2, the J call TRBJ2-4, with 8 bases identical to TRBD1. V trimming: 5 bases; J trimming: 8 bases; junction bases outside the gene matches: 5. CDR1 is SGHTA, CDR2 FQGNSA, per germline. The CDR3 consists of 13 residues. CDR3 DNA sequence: TGTGCCAGCAGCGACAGGGGCGGGGACATTCAGTACTTC. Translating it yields CASSDRGGDIQYF. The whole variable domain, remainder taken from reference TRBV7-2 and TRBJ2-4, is GAGVSQSPSNKVTEKGKDVELRCDPISGHTALYWYRQSLGQGLEFLIYFQGNSAPDKSGLPSDRFSAERTGGSVSTLTIQRTQQEDSAVYLCASSDRGGDIQYFGAGTRLSVL.

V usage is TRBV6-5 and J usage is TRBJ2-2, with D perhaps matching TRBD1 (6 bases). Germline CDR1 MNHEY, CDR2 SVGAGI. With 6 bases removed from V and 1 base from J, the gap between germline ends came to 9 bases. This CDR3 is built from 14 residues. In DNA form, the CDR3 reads TGTGCCAGCAGCTCGGACAGGAACACCGGGGAGCTGTTTTTT. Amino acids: CASSSDRNTGELFF.

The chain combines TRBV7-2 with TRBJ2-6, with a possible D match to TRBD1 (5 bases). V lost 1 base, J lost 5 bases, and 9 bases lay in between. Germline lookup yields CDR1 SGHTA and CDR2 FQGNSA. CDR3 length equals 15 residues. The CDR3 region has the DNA TGTGCCAGCAGCTTAGAGGCAGGGAGGGCCAACGTCCTGACTTTC. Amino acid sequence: CASSLEAGRANVLTF.

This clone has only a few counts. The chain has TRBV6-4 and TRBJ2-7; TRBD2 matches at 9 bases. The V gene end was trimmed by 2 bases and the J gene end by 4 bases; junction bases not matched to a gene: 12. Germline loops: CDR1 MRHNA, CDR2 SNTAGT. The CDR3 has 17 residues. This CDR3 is CASSDGAAGGNFYEQYF. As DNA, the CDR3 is TGTGCCAGCAGTGACGGAGCGGCGGGAGGGAACTTTTACGAGCAGTACTTC.

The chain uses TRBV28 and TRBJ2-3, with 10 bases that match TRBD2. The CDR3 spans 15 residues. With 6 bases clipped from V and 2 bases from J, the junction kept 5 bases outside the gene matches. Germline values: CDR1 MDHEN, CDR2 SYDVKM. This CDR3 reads CASSMLAGVTDTQYF. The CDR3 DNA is TGTGCCAGCAGCATGCTAGCGGGAGTCACAGATACGCAGTATTTT. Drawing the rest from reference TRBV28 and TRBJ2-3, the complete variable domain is DVKVTQSSRYLVKRTGEKVFLECVQDMDHENMFWYRQDPGLGLRLIYFSYDVKMKEKGDIPEGYSVSREKKERFSLILESASTNQTSMYLCASSMLAGVTDTQYFGPGTRLTVL.

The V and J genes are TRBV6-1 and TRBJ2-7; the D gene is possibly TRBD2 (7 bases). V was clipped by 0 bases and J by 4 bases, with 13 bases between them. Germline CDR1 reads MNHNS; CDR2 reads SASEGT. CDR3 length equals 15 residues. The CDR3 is CASSEAAGRGYEQYF. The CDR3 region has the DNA TGTGCCAGCAGTGAAGCGGCAGGGAGGGGGTACGAGCAGTACTTC.

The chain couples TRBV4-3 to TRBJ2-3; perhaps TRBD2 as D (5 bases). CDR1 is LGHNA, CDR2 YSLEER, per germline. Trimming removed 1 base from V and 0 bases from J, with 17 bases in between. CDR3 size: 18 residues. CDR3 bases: TGCGCCAGCAGCCAAGGGAGAACGGGAACAACTAGCACAGATACGCAGTATTTT. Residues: CASSQGRTGTTSTDTQYF.

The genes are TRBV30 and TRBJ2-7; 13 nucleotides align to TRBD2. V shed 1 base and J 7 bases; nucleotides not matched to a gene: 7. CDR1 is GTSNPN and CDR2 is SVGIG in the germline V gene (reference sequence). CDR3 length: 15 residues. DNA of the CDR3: TGTGCCTGGAGTGGACTAGCGGGAGGCCCCGGAGAGCAGTACTTC. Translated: CAWSGLAGGPGEQYF.

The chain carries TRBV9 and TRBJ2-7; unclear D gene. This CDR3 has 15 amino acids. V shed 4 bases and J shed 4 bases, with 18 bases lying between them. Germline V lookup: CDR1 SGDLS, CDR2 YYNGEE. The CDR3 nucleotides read TGTGCCAGCAGCCCGAGGCTACTTGCAACGTACGAGCAGTACTTC. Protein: CASSPRLLATYEQYF.

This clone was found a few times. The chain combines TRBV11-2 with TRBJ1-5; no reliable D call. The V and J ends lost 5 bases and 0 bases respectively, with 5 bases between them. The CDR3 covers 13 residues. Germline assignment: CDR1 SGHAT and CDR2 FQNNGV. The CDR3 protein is CASSLYSNQPQHF. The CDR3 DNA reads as TGTGCCAGCAGCCTTTATAGCAATCAGCCCCAGCATTTT.

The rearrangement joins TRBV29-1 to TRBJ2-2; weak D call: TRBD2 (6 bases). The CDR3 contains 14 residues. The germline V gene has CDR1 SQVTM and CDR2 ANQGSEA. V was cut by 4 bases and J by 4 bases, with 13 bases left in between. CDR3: CSVVKDYRTGELFF. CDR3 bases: TGCAGCGTTGTGAAGGACTACCGCACCGGGGAGCTGTTTTTT.

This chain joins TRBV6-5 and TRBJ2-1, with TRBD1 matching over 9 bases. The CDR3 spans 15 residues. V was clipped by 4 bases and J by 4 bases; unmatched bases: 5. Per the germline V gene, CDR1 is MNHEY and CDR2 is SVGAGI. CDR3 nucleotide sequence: TGTGCCAGCAGTTCTACTGGACAGGGGTACAATGAGCAGTTCTTC. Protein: CASSSTGQGYNEQFF.

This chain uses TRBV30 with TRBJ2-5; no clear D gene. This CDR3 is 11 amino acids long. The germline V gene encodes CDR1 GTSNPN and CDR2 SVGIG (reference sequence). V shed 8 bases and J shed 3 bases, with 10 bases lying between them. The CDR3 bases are TGTGCCGGAGCGTATAAAGAGACCCAGTACTTC. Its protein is CAGAYKETQYF.

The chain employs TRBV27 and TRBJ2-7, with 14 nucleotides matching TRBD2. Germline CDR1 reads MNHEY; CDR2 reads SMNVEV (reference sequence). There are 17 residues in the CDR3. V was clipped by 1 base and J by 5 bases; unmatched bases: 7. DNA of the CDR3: TGTGCCAGCAGTTTATGGCGGACTAGCGGGAGGAGGGACGAGCAGTACTTC. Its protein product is CASSLWRTSGRRDEQYF.

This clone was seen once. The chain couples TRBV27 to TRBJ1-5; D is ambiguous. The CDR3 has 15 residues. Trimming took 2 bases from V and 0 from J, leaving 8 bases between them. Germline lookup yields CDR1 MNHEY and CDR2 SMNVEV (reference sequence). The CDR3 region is CASSLAGYSNQPQHF. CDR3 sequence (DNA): TGTGCCAGCAGTTTAGCGGGTTATAGCAATCAGCCCCAGCATTTT.